The 8 T cell receptor beta chains in this list originate from one sample, sequenced in a study of beta chain features in type 1 diabetes. TCRB transcripts that were expressed got sequenced, as all of the isolated RNA had been reverse transcribed. Measured with immunoSEQ multiplex PCR; TCRdb has only the in-frame clones, and not every one. The sample has under 950,000 clones, roughly a sixth seen once. Sequencing was done on a sample of naive CD4+ T cells from blood. The source is a woman aged 18-30 years in good health.

CDR3 in amino acids: CASSTLSVWETQYF. The CDR3 DNA reads TGTGCCAGCAGCACCCTCAGTGTGTGGGAGACCCAGTACTTC. The rearrangement links TRBV7-9 to TRBJ2-5; D uncertain. Germline CDR1 SEHNR, CDR2 FQNEAQ (reference sequence). CDR3 length: 14 residues. V dropped 5 bases and J dropped 5 bases, with 15 bases sitting between them. The complete variable domain, with remaining parts taken from reference TRBV7-9 and TRBJ2-5, reads DTGVSQNPRHKITKRGQNVTFRCDPISEHNRLYWYRQTLGQGPEFLTYFQNEAQLEKSRLLSDRFSAERPKGSFSTLEIQRTEQGDSAMYLCASSTLSVWETQYFGPGTRLLVL.

The chain joins TRBV27 to TRBJ1-5; D may be TRBD1 (5 bases). The CDR3 runs to 9 residues. The germline gives CDR1 MNHEY, CDR2 SMNVEV (reference sequence). The V end was cut by 11 bases, the J end by 13 bases, with 12 bases between. Here the CDR3 reads CAGGILQHF. The CDR3 DNA is TGTGCCGGGGGTATATTACAGCATTTT.

The chain employs TRBV28 and TRBJ2-7, with D possibly being TRBD1 or TRBD2 (6 bases each). CDR1 and CDR2 from the germline V gene are MDHEN and SYDVKM. Between the trimmed V and J ends, which lost 8 bases and 5 bases, there was a span of 10 bases. The CDR3 length is 11 residues. The CDR3 DNA reads TGTGCCAGCGGTCGGGGGCACGAGCAGTACTTC. This encodes CASGRGHEQYF.

V gene TRBV7-6 combines with J gene TRBJ2-5, with D unresolved. The CDR3 is 13 amino acids. The germline gives CDR1 SGHVS, CDR2 FNYEAQ. V lost 3 bases and J lost 5, with 10 bases in between. This CDR3 reads CASSLGTAETQYF. In nucleotides, the CDR3 is TGTGCCAGCAGCTTGGGTACCGCGGAGACCCAGTACTTC.

This clone occurred a few times. The J gene is TRBJ2-7, the V gene TRBV4-3; the D is unclear. V was trimmed by 0 bases and J by 6 bases, leaving 15 bases between them. The CDR3 has 15 residues. Germline CDR1 and CDR2: LGHNA and YSLEER. The CDR3: CASSQDYAQDREQYF. CDR3 nucleotide sequence: TGCGCCAGCAGCCAAGATTACGCCCAAGACCGCGAGCAGTACTTC.

This clone came up once. The genes are TRBV5-4 and TRBJ1-4; D call uncertain. Trimming pared 3 bases from V and 0 bases from J, leaving 9 bases between. The CDR3 contains 15 residues. Germline CDR1 SGHNT, CDR2 YYREEE (reference sequence). This CDR3 reads CASSSTPATNEKLFF. Here the CDR3 DNA reads TGTGCCAGCAGCTCGACTCCAGCAACTAATGAAAAACTGTTTTTT.

The chain carries TRBV7-2 and TRBJ1-5, with TRBD1 as a possible D gene (5 bases). V shed 1 base and J shed 7 bases, with 11 bases lying between them. There are 14 residues in the CDR3. Germline CDR1 is SGHTA and CDR2 is FQGNSA. The CDR3 region has the DNA TGTGCCAGCAGCTTAGATCAGGGTTTCCAGCCCCAGCATTTT. Translated, it gives CASSLDQGFQPQHF.

The rearrangement uses TRBV29-1 and TRBJ1-1, with D tentatively TRBD1 (6 bases). From germline, CDR1 is SQVTM and CDR2 ANQGSEA. This CDR3 spans 14 amino acids. V lost 4 bases to trimming and J lost 0 bases, with 12 bases between them. The CDR3 sequence is CSVAQGNVNTEAFF. For the CDR3, the DNA is TGCAGCGTTGCTCAGGGGAACGTGAACACTGAAGCTTTCTTT.